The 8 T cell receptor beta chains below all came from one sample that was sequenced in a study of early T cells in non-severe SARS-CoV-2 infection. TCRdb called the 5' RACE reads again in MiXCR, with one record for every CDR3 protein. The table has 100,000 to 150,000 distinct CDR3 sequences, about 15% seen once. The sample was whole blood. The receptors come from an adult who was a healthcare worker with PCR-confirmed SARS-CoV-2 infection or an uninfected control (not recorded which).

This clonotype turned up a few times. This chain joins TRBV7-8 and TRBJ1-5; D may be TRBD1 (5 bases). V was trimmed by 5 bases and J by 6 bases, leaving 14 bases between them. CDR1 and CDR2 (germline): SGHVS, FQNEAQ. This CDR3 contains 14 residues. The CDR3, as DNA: TGTGCCAGCAGCCCGGGACGGGCTTCTCAGCCCCAGCATTTT. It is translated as CASSPGRASQPQHF.

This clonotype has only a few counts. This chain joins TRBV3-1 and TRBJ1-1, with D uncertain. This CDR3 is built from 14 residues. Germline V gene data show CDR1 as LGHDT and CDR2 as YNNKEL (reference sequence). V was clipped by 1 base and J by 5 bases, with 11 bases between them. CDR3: CASSQVVMGTEAFF. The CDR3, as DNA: TGTGCCAGCAGCCAAGTAGTCATGGGAACTGAAGCTTTCTTT.

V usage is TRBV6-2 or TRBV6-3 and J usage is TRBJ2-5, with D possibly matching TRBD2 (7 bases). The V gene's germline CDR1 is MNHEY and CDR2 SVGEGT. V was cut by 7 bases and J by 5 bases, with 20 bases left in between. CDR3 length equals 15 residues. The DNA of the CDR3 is TGTGCCAGCACCTTGCTGCGGGGGCCTCAGGAGACCCAGTACTTC. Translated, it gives CASTLLRGPQETQYF.

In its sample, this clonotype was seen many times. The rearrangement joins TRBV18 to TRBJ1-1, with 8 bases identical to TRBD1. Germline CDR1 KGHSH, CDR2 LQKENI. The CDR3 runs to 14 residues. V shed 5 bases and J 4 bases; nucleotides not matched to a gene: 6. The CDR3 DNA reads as TGTGCCAGCTCAAGAGGACAGGGTAGCACTGAAGCTTTCTTT. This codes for CASSRGQGSTEAFF.

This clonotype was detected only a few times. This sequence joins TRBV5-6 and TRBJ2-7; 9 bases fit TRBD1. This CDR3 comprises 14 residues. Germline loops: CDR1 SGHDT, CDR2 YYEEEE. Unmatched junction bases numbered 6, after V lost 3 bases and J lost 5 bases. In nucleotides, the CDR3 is TGTGCCAGCAGCTCCGGGACAGGGCGCCACGAGCAGTACTTC. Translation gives CASSSGTGRHEQYF.

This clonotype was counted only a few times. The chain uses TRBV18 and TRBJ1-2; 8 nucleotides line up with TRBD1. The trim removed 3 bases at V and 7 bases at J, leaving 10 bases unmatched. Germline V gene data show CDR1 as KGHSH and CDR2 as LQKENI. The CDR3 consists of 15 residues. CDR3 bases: TGTGCCAGCTCACCTCAGGACAGGGTTCGGCTTGGCTACACCTTC. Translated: CASSPQDRVRLGYTF.

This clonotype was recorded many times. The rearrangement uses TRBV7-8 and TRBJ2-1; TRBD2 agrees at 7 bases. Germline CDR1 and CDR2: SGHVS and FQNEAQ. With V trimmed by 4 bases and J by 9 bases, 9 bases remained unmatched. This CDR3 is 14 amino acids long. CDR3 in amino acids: CASSSRLATREQFF. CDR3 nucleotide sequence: TGTGCCAGCAGCTCTCGACTAGCCACCCGTGAGCAGTTCTTC.

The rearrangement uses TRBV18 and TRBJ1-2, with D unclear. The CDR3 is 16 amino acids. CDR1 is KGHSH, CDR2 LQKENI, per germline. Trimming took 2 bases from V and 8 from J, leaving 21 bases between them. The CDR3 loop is CASSPTITVGDGGYTF. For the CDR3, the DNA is TGTGCCAGCTCACCAACGATAACAGTGGGAGACGGAGGCTACACCTTC.